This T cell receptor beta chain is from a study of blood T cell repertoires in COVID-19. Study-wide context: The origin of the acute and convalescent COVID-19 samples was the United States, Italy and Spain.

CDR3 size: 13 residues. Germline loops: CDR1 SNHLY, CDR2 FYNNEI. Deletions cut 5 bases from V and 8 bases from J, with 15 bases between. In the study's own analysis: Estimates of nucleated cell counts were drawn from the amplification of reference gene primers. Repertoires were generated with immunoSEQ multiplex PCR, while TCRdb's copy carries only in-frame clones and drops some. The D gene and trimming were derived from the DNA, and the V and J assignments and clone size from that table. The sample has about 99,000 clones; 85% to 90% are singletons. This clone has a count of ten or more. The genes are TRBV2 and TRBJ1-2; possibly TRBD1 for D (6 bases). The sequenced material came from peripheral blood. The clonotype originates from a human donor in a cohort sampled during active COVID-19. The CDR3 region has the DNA TGTGCCAGCAGTATTACAGGGAGTAACGGCTACACCTTC. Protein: CASSITGSNGYTF. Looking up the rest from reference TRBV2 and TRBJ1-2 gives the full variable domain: EPEVTQTPSHQVTQMGQEVILRCVPISNHLYFYWYRQILGQKVEFLVSFYNNEISEKSEIFDDQFSVERPDGSNFTLKIRSTKLEDSAMYFCASSITGSNGYTFGSGTRLTVV.